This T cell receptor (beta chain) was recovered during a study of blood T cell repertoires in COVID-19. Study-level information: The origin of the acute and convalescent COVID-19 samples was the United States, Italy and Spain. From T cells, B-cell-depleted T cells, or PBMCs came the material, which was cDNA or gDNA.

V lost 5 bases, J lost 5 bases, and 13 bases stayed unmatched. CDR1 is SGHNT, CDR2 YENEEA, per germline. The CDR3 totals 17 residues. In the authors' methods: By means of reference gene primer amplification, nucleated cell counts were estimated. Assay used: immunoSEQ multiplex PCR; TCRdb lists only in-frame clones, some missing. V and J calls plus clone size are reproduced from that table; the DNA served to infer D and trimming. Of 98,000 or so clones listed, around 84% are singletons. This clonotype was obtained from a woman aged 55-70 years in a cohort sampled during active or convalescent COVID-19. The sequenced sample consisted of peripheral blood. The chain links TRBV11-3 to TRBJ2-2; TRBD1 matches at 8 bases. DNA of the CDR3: TGTGCCAGCAGCCCAAGCGCCCAGGGGGCGCTGACCGGGGAGCTGTTTTTT. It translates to CASSPSAQGALTGELFF.